The rows below give T cell receptor beta chains drawn from one sample of a study of naive and memory T cell subsets. Each CDR3 protein is one row after TCRdb ran MiXCR on the UMI-ligation and nested PCR reads. Of under 150,000 distinct CDR3 sequences in the sample, 15% to 20% were seen once. The sequenced material came from naive CD8+ T cells from blood. The source is a human donor in good health. CDR3s include the opening cysteine and the closing phenylalanine or tryptophan. The order of the fields is clone size, J gene, D gene, V gene, CDR3 DNA, CDR3 protein. The D gene is left open where the match is weak. The size field is filled for only some rows; it gives once, few, many or a size class.

clone_size: once
j_call: TRBJ2-1
d_call: TRBD2
v_call: TRBV5-1
cdr3_nt: TGCGCCACCCAAGGGACTAGCGGCAATGAGCAGTTCTTC
cdr3_aa: CATQGTSGNEQFF

clone_size: many
j_call: TRBJ2-7
d_call: NA
v_call: TRBV28
cdr3_nt: TGTGCCAGCAGTACAGGGATTACCTACGAGCAGTACTTC
cdr3_aa: CASSTGITYEQYF

clone_size: NA
j_call: TRBJ2-1
d_call: TRBD2
v_call: TRBV12-5
cdr3_nt: TGTGCTAGTGCCTGGGGGCGGGAGGGCCGGATCAATGAGCAGTTCTTC
cdr3_aa: CASAWGREGRINEQFF

clone_size: NA
j_call: TRBJ2-1
d_call: NA
v_call: TRBV7-9
cdr3_nt: TGTGCCAGCAGCTTAGAAGAAGGGTATGCTGGGAATGAGCAGTTCTTC
cdr3_aa: CASSLEEGYAGNEQFF

clone_size: few
j_call: TRBJ2-1
d_call: TRBD2
v_call: TRBV29-1
cdr3_nt: TGCAGCGTTGGATATAGCGGGATTGTCGATGAGCAGTTCTTC
cdr3_aa: CSVGYSGIVDEQFF

clone_size: many
j_call: TRBJ1-1
d_call: NA
v_call: TRBV27
cdr3_nt: TGTGCCAGCAGTTTATCTCGGGATCTCACTGAAGCTTTCTTT
cdr3_aa: CASSLSRDLTEAFF

clone_size: NA
j_call: TRBJ2-3
d_call: TRBD1
v_call: TRBV29-1
cdr3_nt: TGCAGCGTTGACAAGGGCAGGGGGTGGACAGATACGCAGTATTTT
cdr3_aa: CSVDKGRGWTDTQYF

clone_size: once
j_call: TRBJ2-1
d_call: TRBD2
v_call: TRBV12-3/TRBV12-4
cdr3_nt: TGTGCCAGCAGTACTCTAGCGGGAGTGGACTACAATGAGCAGTTCTTC
cdr3_aa: CASSTLAGVDYNEQFF

clone_size: few
j_call: TRBJ1-2
d_call: NA
v_call: TRBV29-1
cdr3_nt: TGCAGCGTTATAACAGCTTATGGCTACACCTTC
cdr3_aa: CSVITAYGYTF

clone_size: NA
j_call: TRBJ2-2
d_call: TRBD2
v_call: TRBV15
cdr3_nt: TGTGCCACCAGCACCAGAACTAGCGGGAAGGACACCGGGGAGCTGTTTTTT
cdr3_aa: CATSTRTSGKDTGELFF

clone_size: few
j_call: TRBJ2-2
d_call: NA
v_call: TRBV7-9
cdr3_nt: TGTGCCAGCAGCTTGCCGCGGGGATCGAACACCGGGGAGCTGTTTTTT
cdr3_aa: CASSLPRGSNTGELFF

clone_size: NA
j_call: TRBJ1-2
d_call: NA
v_call: TRBV29-1
cdr3_nt: TGCAGCGTTGCGGAGATTGGCTACACCTTC
cdr3_aa: CSVAEIGYTF

clone_size: NA
j_call: TRBJ1-1
d_call: NA
v_call: TRBV7-2
cdr3_nt: TGTGCCAGCAGCTTAAAATTCCAGGGCTGGACTGAAGCTTTCTTT
cdr3_aa: CASSLKFQGWTEAFF

clone_size: few
j_call: TRBJ2-6
d_call: NA
v_call: TRBV6-2/TRBV6-3
cdr3_nt: TGTGCCAGCAGTTACTCCCGGGTGGCCGGGGCCAACGTCCTGACTTTC
cdr3_aa: CASSYSRVAGANVLTF

clone_size: NA
j_call: TRBJ1-1
d_call: TRBD1
v_call: TRBV19
cdr3_nt: TGTGCCACCTCAGGGGGCCCTAGAGCTTTCTTT
cdr3_aa: CATSGGPRAFF

clone_size: NA
j_call: TRBJ2-5
d_call: TRBD1
v_call: TRBV28
cdr3_nt: TGTGCCAGCAGCCAACGGCAGGGGGCTATACAGACCCAGTACTTC
cdr3_aa: CASSQRQGAIQTQYF